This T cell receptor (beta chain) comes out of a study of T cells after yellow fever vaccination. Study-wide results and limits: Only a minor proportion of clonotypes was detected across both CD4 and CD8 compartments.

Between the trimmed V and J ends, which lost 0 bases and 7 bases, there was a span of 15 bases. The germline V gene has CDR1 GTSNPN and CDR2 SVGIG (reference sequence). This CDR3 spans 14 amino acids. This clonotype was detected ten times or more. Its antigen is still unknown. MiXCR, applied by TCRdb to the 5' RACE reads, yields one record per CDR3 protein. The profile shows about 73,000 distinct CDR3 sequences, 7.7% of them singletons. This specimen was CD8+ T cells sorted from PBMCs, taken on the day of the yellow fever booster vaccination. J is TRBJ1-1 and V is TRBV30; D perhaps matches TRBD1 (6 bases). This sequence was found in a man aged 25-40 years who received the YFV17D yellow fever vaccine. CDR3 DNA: TGTGCCTGGAGTGTAGCGAACAGGGTTAGTGAAGCTTTCTTT. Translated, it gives CAWSVANRVSEAFF.